What follows are 27 T cell receptor beta chains derived from one specimen sequenced in a study of blood T cell repertoires in COVID-19 (TCRdb year 2020). Libraries were constructed by the immunoSEQ multiplex PCR assay. TCRdb stores this immuneACCESS table with in-frame sequences only. Part of the clones is absent; in the studies checked, under half of the shortfall reflects unresolved V genes, and no reason is known for the rest. This sample comprises around 200,000 clones, 86% of them detected only once. The top ten constitute 5.6% of the sample. The sequenced sample consisted of PBMCs or T cells enriched from blood (not recorded which). The receptors shown here come from a man in his forties with acute COVID-19.

This clone has only one observation. The CDR3 reads CASSDGMNNEQFF. CDR3 nucleotide sequence: TGTGCCAGCAGTGACGGGATGAACAATGAGCAGTTCTTC. The rearrangement links TRBV2 to TRBJ2-1, with D perhaps matching TRBD2 (5 bases). V lost 3 bases and J 5 bases, leaving 8 bases between the germline ends. CDR3 length: 13 amino acids. Germline CDR1 and CDR2: SNHLY and FYNNEI.

V is TRBV6-2 or TRBV6-3 and J is TRBJ2-1; 10 nucleotides agree with TRBD1. With V trimmed by 5 bases and J by 3 bases, 4 bases remained unmatched. In germline, CDR1 is MNHEY, CDR2 SVGEGT. The CDR3 is 15 residues long. The CDR3 loop is CASSTDRGVYNEQFF. The CDR3 nucleotides read TGTGCCAGCAGTACGGACAGGGGGGTCTACAATGAGCAGTTCTTC.

The sample holds a few counts of this clone. V gene TRBV5-4 combines with J gene TRBJ1-5; the match to TRBD1 covers 7 bases. This CDR3 comprises 16 residues. The germline CDR1 and CDR2 sequences are SGHNT and YYREEE (reference sequence). Germline trimming cut 0 bases from V and 7 bases from J; bases unmatched to any gene: 10. The CDR3 DNA follows: TGTGCCAGCAGCTTGGAGCCGACAGGGAGCAGCCAGCCCCAGCATTTT. It translates to CASSLEPTGSSQPQHF.

The chain joins TRBV2 to TRBJ1-2, with TRBD1 identical over 8 bases. The CDR3 is made up of 13 amino acids. The germline CDR1 and CDR2 sequences are SNHLY and FYNNEI. The V gene end was trimmed by 6 bases and the J gene end by 8 bases; junction bases not matched to a gene: 8. For the CDR3, the DNA is TGTGCCAGCAGCGACGACAGGGGCGGCGGCTACACCTTC. Protein: CASSDDRGGGYTF.

The genes are TRBV7-8 and TRBJ2-4, with 7 bases identical to TRBD1. CDR1 is SGHVS, CDR2 FQNEAQ, per germline. V shed 5 bases and J 9 bases; nucleotides not matched to a gene: 7. The CDR3 length is 13 residues. CDR3 residues: CASSLDRDAIQYF. The CDR3 nucleotides read TGTGCCAGCAGCCTCGACAGGGATGCCATTCAGTACTTC.

The gene calls are TRBV5-6 and TRBJ2-2; D uncertain. CDR1 is SGHDT and CDR2 is YYEEEE in the germline V gene. The V and J ends lost 1 base and 8 bases respectively, with 3 bases between them. The CDR3 has 11 amino acids. Here the CDR3 DNA reads TGTGCCAGCAGCTTGTCTGGGGAGCTGTTTTTT. As protein: CASSLSGELFF.

The CDR3 region is CASRTYNEQFF. The CDR3 region has the DNA TGTGCCAGCAGGACATACAATGAGCAGTTCTTC. This rearrangement joins TRBV6-5 to TRBJ2-1, with D unresolved. Germline CDR1 is MNHEY and CDR2 is SVGAGI. CDR3 length: 11 residues. V was trimmed by 6 bases and J by 4 bases, leaving 4 bases between them.

The chain recombines TRBV15 with TRBJ2-1; 7 positions match TRBD2. The CDR3 runs 18 residues. Trimming removed 0 bases from V and 0 bases from J; junction bases left unmatched: 8. Germline V gene lookup returns CDR1 LNHNV and CDR2 YYDKDF (reference sequence). CDR3 in DNA: TGTGCCACCAGCAGAGATACCCCCGGCGGGAGCTCCTACAATGAGCAGTTCTTC. Amino acid sequence: CATSRDTPGGSSYNEQFF.

This clone appeared once. The chain couples TRBV7-2 to TRBJ1-2, with a possible D match to TRBD1 (6 bases). CDR1 is SGHTA and CDR2 is FQGNSA in the germline V gene. CDR3 length equals 15 residues. Trimming cost V 7 bases and J 4 bases, with 19 bases left between them. DNA for the CDR3: TGTGCCAGCAAGAGGGGCCGGGACAATGTCTATGGCTACACCTTC. This encodes CASKRGRDNVYGYTF.

The chain carries TRBV12-3 or TRBV12-4 and TRBJ1-2, with 8 bases aligning to TRBD1. The CDR3 spans 13 residues. V lost 6 bases, J lost 4 bases, and 4 bases stayed unmatched. The CDR3 here is CASSDQGAYGYTF. CDR3 DNA sequence: TGTGCCAGCAGCGACCAGGGGGCCTATGGCTACACCTTC.

J is TRBJ1-2 and V is TRBV29-1; no clear D gene. Trimming removed 4 bases from V and 6 bases from J, with 12 bases in between. This CDR3 region has 12 residues. Germline values: CDR1 SQVTM, CDR2 ANQGSEA. CDR3 DNA: TGCAGCGTTGGTGGGGAGGAGCATGGCTACACCTTC. It yields the protein CSVGGEEHGYTF.

The gene calls are TRBV18 and TRBJ1-6; 10 nucleotides match TRBD1. Germline V gene data show CDR1 as KGHSH and CDR2 as LQKENI. Trimming took 6 bases from V and 8 from J; bases not matched to a gene: 4. The CDR3 is 14 residues long. The CDR3 loop reads CASSHGQGDSPLHF. CDR3 DNA: TGTGCCAGCTCGCACGGACAGGGGGATTCACCCCTCCACTTT.

Comments on this clone: A read error is possible here, since a much larger clone lies one base away. The same CDR3 is also encoded by other DNA sequences in this sample. The chain combines TRBV4-1 with TRBJ2-3, with TRBD2 matching 12 bases. Per the germline V gene, CDR1 is MGHRA and CDR2 is YSYEKL. There are 16 residues in the CDR3. With 0 bases clipped from V and 4 bases from J, the junction kept 2 bases outside the gene matches. The CDR3 DNA reads TGCGCCAGCAGCCAAGAACTAGCGGGAGGCCCAGATACGCAGTATTTT. This encodes CASSQELAGGPDTQYF.

The chain employs TRBV24-1 and TRBJ1-2; no reliable D call. Trimming pared 7 bases from V and 4 bases from J, leaving 9 bases between. CDR3 length: 12 residues. The germline V gene has CDR1 KGHDR and CDR2 SFDVKD. CDR3 residues: CATSLVGYGYTF. The CDR3 DNA sequence: TGTGCCACCAGCCTGGTCGGCTATGGCTACACCTTC.

V is TRBV7-9 and J is TRBJ2-5; TRBD1 agrees at 11 bases. Germline lookup yields CDR1 SEHNR and CDR2 FQNEAQ (reference sequence). This CDR3 contains 17 residues. V trimming: 1 base; J trimming: 2 bases; junction bases outside the gene matches: 6. CDR3: CASSLVGQGVHQETQYF. In DNA, the CDR3 is TGTGCCAGCAGCTTAGTGGGACAGGGGGTGCATCAAGAGACCCAGTACTTC.

This rearrangement joins TRBV10-3 to TRBJ1-1; weak D call: TRBD1 (5 bases). This CDR3 is built from 14 residues. V lost 0 bases to trimming and J lost 5 bases, with 10 bases between them. Per germline, CDR1 ENHRY and CDR2 SYGVKD. The CDR3 DNA reads as TGTGCCATCAGTGAGTCGAAGCAGGGAACTGAAGCTTTCTTT. This translates into CAISESKQGTEAFF.

This clone has only a few counts. V usage is TRBV5-1 and J usage is TRBJ1-1, with 9 positions matching TRBD1. CDR1 is SGHRS, CDR2 YFSETQ, per germline. The length of the CDR3 is 15 residues. Trimming at V came to 6 bases and at J to 3 bases, leaving 9 bases not matched to a gene. The CDR3 nucleotides read TGCGCCAGCACCACGAGGACAGGGGTGGACACTGAAGCTTTCTTT. It translates to CASTTRTGVDTEAFF.

This chain joins TRBV12-3 or TRBV12-4 and TRBJ1-2; D uncertain. V was trimmed by 5 bases and J by 7 bases, leaving 14 bases between them. This CDR3 region has 13 residues. The CDR3 spells CASSPSTVSGYTF. DNA for the CDR3: TGTGCCAGCAGTCCGTCGACTGTCTCTGGCTACACCTTC.

The chain links TRBV2 to TRBJ2-3, with TRBD2 identical over 10 bases. CDR3 length: 18 residues. V lost 3 bases, J lost 2 bases, and 11 bases stayed unmatched. Germline CDR1 SNHLY, CDR2 FYNNEI. CDR3 in DNA: TGTGCCAGCAGTGATATTAGCGGGAGGTCCTCCCTCACAGATACGCAGTATTTT. It is translated as CASSDISGRSSLTDTQYF.

The V call is TRBV5-1, the J call TRBJ1-5; 7 bases map to TRBD1. The CDR3 is 15 residues long. Trimming removed 0 bases from V and 3 bases from J; junction bases left unmatched: 3. The germline CDR1 and CDR2 sequences are SGHRS and YFSETQ. Here the CDR3 reads CASSLEGAYNQPQHF. CDR3 DNA: TGCGCCAGCAGCTTGGAGGGGGCCTACAATCAGCCCCAGCATTTT.

The gene calls are TRBV10-3 and TRBJ2-3; D may be TRBD2 (5 bases). Trimming removed 0 bases from V and 4 bases from J, with 8 bases in between. This CDR3 is built from 14 residues. Germline V gene data show CDR1 as ENHRY and CDR2 as SYGVKD. DNA for the CDR3: TGTGCCATCAGTGAGTCGACGGGATCAGATACGCAGTATTTT. This gives the protein CAISESTGSDTQYF.

The CDR3 loop is CAFQRPSRDEQYF. The CDR3 DNA follows: TGTGCCTTTCAAAGGCCCAGCAGGGACGAGCAGTACTTC. This chain connects TRBV2 to TRBJ2-7; possibly TRBD1 for D (5 bases). CDR1 and CDR2 from the germline V gene are SNHLY and FYNNEI. Trimming stripped 11 bases from V and 5 bases from J, with 19 bases between. This CDR3 region has 13 residues.

The chain links TRBV4-1 to TRBJ2-7, with D possibly TRBD1 on 5 matching bases. Germline lookup yields CDR1 MGHRA and CDR2 YSYEKL. CDR3 length: 15 amino acids. V lost 4 bases, J lost 4 bases, and 17 bases lay in between. CDR3 bases: TGCGCCAGCAGCCTCACCGTACAGGACGTATACGAGCAGTACTTC. It codes for CASSLTVQDVYEQYF.

The V call is TRBV30, the J call TRBJ1-4; D unclear. Per the germline V gene, CDR1 is GTSNPN and CDR2 is SVGIG (reference sequence). V was clipped by 0 bases and J by 5 bases, with 10 bases between them. The length of the CDR3 is 14 residues. CDR3 coding DNA: TGTGCCTGGAGTGTACTTACGGAGAATGAAAAACTGTTTTTT. Translation: CAWSVLTENEKLFF.

DNA for the CDR3: TGTGCCATCAGTGAGTTCGCGGCCCACTCCTACGAGCAGTACTTC. Amino acid sequence: CAISEFAAHSYEQYF. The chain carries TRBV10-3 and TRBJ2-7; D not certain. The V and J ends lost 1 base and 0 bases respectively, with 10 bases between them. From germline, CDR1 is ENHRY and CDR2 SYGVKD. CDR3 length: 15 residues.

The gene calls are TRBV16 and TRBJ1-2, with D tentatively TRBD1 (5 bases). V was cut by 0 bases and J by 8 bases, with 10 bases left in between. CDR1 KGHSY and CDR2 FQNENV come from the germline V gene. The CDR3 is 13 residues long. CDR3 coding DNA: TGTGCCAGCAGCCAATCGCCAGGGTCAGGCTACACCTTC. Its translation is CASSQSPGSGYTF.

The chain couples TRBV28 to TRBJ1-4; no definite D call. From germline, CDR1 is MDHEN and CDR2 SYDVKM. This CDR3 is 13 amino acids long. The V end lost 2 bases, the J end lost 6 bases, and 7 bases lay between the germline ends. The CDR3 coding sequence is TGTGCCAGCAGTTTAGGGCGGGATGAAAAACTGTTTTTT. As protein: CASSLGRDEKLFF.